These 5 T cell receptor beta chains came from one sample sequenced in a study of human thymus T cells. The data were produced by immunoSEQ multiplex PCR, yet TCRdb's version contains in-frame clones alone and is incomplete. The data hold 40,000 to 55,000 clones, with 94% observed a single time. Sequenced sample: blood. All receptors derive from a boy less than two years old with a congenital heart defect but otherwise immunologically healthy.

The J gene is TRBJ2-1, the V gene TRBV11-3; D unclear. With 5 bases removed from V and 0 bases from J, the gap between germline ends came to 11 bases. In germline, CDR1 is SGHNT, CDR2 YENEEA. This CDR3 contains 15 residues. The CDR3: CASSQDQSSYNEQFF. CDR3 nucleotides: TGTGCCAGCAGCCAAGACCAGAGCTCCTACAATGAGCAGTTCTTC. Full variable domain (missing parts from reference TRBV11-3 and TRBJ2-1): EAGVVQSPRYKIIEKKQPVAFWCNPISGHNTLYWYLQNLGQGPELLIRYENEEAVDDSQLPKDRFSAERLKGVDSTLKIQPAELGDSAVYLCASSQDQSSYNEQFFGPGTRLTVL.

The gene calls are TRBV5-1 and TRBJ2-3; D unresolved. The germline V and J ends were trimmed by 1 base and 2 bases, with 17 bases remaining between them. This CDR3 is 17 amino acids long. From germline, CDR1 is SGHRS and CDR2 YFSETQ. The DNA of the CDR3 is TGCGCCAGCAGCTTGTGGGGAACCGGGTCAAACACAGATACGCAGTATTTT. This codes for CASSLWGTGSNTDTQYF.

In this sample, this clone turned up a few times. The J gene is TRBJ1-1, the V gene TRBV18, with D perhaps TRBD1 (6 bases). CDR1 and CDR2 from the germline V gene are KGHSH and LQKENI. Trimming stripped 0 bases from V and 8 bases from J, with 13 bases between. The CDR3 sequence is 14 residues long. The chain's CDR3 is CASSPPIGGREAFF. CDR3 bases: TGTGCCAGCTCACCACCGATAGGGGGGAGAGAAGCTTTCTTT.

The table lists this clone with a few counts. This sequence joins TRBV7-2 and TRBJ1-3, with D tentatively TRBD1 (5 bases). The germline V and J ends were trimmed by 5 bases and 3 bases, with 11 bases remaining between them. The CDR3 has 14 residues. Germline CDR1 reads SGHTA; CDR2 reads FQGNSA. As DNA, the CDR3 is TGTGCCAGCAGCCTCGACAGTTTTGGAAACACCATATATTTT. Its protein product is CASSLDSFGNTIYF.

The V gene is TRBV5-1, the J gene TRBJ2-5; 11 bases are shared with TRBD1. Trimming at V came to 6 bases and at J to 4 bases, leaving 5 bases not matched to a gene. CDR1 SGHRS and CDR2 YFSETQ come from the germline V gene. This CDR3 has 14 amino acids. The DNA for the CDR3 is TGCGCCAGCACCCGGACAGGGGGCGTAGAGACCCAGTACTTC. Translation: CASTRTGGVETQYF.